Shown below are 8 T cell receptor beta chains from a single sample sequenced in a study of CD8+ T cells in alopecia areata. It was cDNA, reverse transcribed from extracted RNA, that served as the sequencing template. Sequencing was performed with immunoSEQ multiplex PCR; in TCRdb, only in-frame clones are kept and a portion is missing. This sample has about 120,000 clones, with roughly two thirds found just once. Specimen: CD4+ T cells sorted from blood. The receptors here all came from a human donor in good health.

This clone was found a few times. V and J are TRBV29-1 and TRBJ1-1; no definite D call. Germline CDR1 SQVTM, CDR2 ANQGSEA. The ends were cut back, 4 bases at V and 4 bases at J, with 10 bases in the middle. The CDR3 runs 12 residues. CDR3 sequence: CSVAVRGTEAFF. In nucleotides, the CDR3 is TGCAGCGTTGCAGTTCGAGGCACTGAAGCTTTCTTT.

As DNA, the CDR3 is TGCGCCAGCAGCCAAGAAGACAGGGGGTTTGAGGAGACCCAGTACTTC. Translating it yields CASSQEDRGFEETQYF. The chain combines TRBV4-1 with TRBJ2-5; TRBD1 aligns across 9 bases. V shed 0 bases, J shed 5 bases, and the junction held 7 bases outside the gene matches. The CDR3 length is 16 residues. Looked up from germline, CDR1 is MGHRA and CDR2 is YSYEKL.

The chain couples TRBV30 to TRBJ2-3, with 7 bases fitting TRBD2. This CDR3 spans 11 amino acids. The V and J ends lost 2 bases and 14 bases, in that order; junction bases with no gene match: 7. Looked up from germline, CDR1 is GTSNPN and CDR2 is SVGIG (reference sequence). In nucleotides, the CDR3 is TGTGCCTGGAGTATCGGACTAGAGCGGTATTTT. Translation: CAWSIGLERYF.

The chain couples TRBV29-1 to TRBJ1-5, with unresolved D. Per the germline V gene, CDR1 is SQVTM and CDR2 is ANQGSEA. This CDR3 is 15 amino acids long. Trimming stripped 6 bases from V and 2 bases from J, with 17 bases between. CDR3 DNA: TGCAGCGTAGCTGACGGGCTTTTAGGCAATCAGCCCCAGCATTTT. It specifies CSVADGLLGNQPQHF. Full variable domain (rest looked up from reference TRBV29-1 and TRBJ1-5): SAVISQKPSRDICQRGTSLTIQCQVDSQVTMMFWYRQQPGQSLTLIATANQGSEATYESGFVIDKFPISRPNLTFSTLTVSNMSPEDSSIYLCSVADGLLGNQPQHFGDGTRLSIL.

This clone was counted between two and nine times. The chain is built from TRBV29-1 and TRBJ2-3; D is unresolved. The CDR3 totals 10 residues. Germline V gives CDR1 SQVTM, CDR2 ANQGSEA. V shed 7 bases and J shed 6 bases, with 8 bases lying between them. CDR3 DNA sequence: TGCAGCGCTGGCTCGGATACGCAGTATTTT. It codes for CSAGSDTQYF.

The chain is built from TRBV5-1 and TRBJ2-3, with 7 bases aligning to TRBD1. The junction had 4 bases not matched to a gene; V was cut back by 0 bases and J by 3 bases. Looked up from germline, CDR1 is SGHRS and CDR2 is YFSETQ. The CDR3 runs 15 residues. The CDR3 region is CASSLEGAPTDTQYF. CDR3 nucleotide sequence: TGCGCCAGCAGCTTGGAGGGGGCCCCGACAGATACGCAGTATTTT.

This clone was found a few times. This chain connects TRBV7-9 to TRBJ1-1, with D possibly being TRBD1 (5 bases). V dropped 5 bases and J dropped 6 bases, with 13 bases sitting between them. The CDR3 has 13 residues. Per the germline V gene, CDR1 is SEHNR and CDR2 is FQNEAQ (reference sequence). This chain's CDR3 is CASSGSTAAEAFF. The CDR3 nucleotides are TGTGCCAGCAGCGGATCGACAGCCGCTGAAGCTTTCTTT. Drawing the rest from reference TRBV7-9 and TRBJ1-1, the complete variable domain is DTGVSQNPRHKITKRGQNVTFRCDPISEHNRLYWYRQTLGQGPEFLTYFQNEAQLEKSRLLSDRFSAERPKGSFSTLEIQRTEQGDSAMYLCASSGSTAAEAFFGQGTRLTVV.

The chain employs TRBV5-6 and TRBJ1-6; D is unresolved. In germline, CDR1 is SGHDT, CDR2 YYEEEE. Trimming took 4 bases from V and 4 from J, leaving 15 bases between them. There are 16 residues in the CDR3. CDR3 region: CASSPRGGRYNSPLHF. CDR3 sequence (DNA): TGTGCCAGCAGCCCCCGGGGAGGGAGGTATAATTCACCCCTCCACTTT.